These 3 T cell receptor beta chains originate from one sample sequenced in a study of cytomegalovirus exposure and HLA in healthy donors (dated by TCRdb to between 2016 and 2019). The library was made by the immunoSEQ multiplex PCR assay. A mixture of 60 forward primers for TCR Vbeta segments and 13 reverse primers for TCR Jbeta segments was used in the multiplex PCR. In TCRdb, the immuneACCESS table is reduced to in-frame sequences with V and J assigned. These tables do not hold every clone; where another copy was compared, an unresolved V gene accounts for under half, and the others remain unexplained. The sample profile shows about 200,000 clones; around 73% of them were found once. The leading ten clones occupy roughly 3% of the sample. The specimen was PBMCs. These receptor sequences come from a woman aged 25 to 39 in good health and CMV-seronegative.

The rearrangement joins TRBV7-7 to TRBJ1-2; the D gene is possibly TRBD1 (6 bases). Germline lookup yields CDR1 SSHAT and CDR2 FNYEAQ (reference sequence). This CDR3 contains 14 residues. Between the trimmed V and J ends, which lost 0 bases and 5 bases, there was a span of 10 bases. This CDR3 reads CASSLAARGYGYTF. CDR3 DNA: TGTGCCAGCAGCTTAGCGGCCAGGGGATATGGCTACACCTTC.

The gene calls are TRBV29-1 and TRBJ1-2; possibly TRBD1 for D (5 bases). Trimming took off 0 bases at V and 4 bases at J, with 21 bases between the two ends. This CDR3 is 17 amino acids long. The germline CDR1 and CDR2 sequences are SQVTM and ANQGSEA. The CDR3 bases are TGCAGCGTTGAAGAGATTATCCCCTTGGGGGGACGCTATGGCTACACCTTC. Amino acid sequence: CSVEEIIPLGGRYGYTF.

The chain uses TRBV5-6 and TRBJ2-3, with 8 bases fitting TRBD2. This CDR3 has 16 amino acids. CDR1 is SGHDT and CDR2 is YYEEEE in the germline V gene. V was clipped by 3 bases and J by 8 bases; unmatched bases: 14. CDR3 residues: CASSSLGSGALGTQYF. DNA of the CDR3: TGTGCCAGCAGCTCCCTGGGTAGCGGGGCCCTTGGTACGCAGTATTTT.